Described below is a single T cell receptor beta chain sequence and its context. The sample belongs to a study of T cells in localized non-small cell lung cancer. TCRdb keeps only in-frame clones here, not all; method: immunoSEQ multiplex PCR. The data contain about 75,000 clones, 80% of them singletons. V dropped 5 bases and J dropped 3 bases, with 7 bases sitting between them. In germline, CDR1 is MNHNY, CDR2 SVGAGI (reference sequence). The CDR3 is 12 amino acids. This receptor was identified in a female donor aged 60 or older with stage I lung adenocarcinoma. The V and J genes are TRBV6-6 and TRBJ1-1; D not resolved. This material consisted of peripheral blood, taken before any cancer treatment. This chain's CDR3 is CASSVGYTEAFF. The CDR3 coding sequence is TGTGCCAGCAGTGTGGGGTACACTGAAGCTTTCTTT.